This T cell receptor beta chain was documented in a study of blood T cell repertoires in COVID-19. As processed by the authors: Amplification of reference gene primers was used by the study to estimate nucleated cell counts. The table came from immunoSEQ multiplex PCR; TCRdb's copy has only in-frame clones and leaves some out. The DNA was the basis for D and trimming; V, J and clone size are from that table. Of 200,000 to 250,000 clones in the sample, about 80% were seen once. This CDR3 is 13 amino acids long. Trimming took off 8 bases at V and 6 bases at J, with 16 bases between the two ends. Germline-derived CDR1 and CDR2 are LGHDT and YNNKEL (reference sequence).

The source material was peripheral blood. V gene TRBV3-1 (or the pseudogene TRBV3-2) combines with J gene TRBJ1-2; D is uncertain. The sequence derives from a woman in her sixties or seventies with acute or convalescent COVID-19. The CDR3 DNA sequence: TGTGCCAGCCGCGCGGCTGCCGCGCATGGCTACACCTTC. This gives the protein CASRAAAAHGYTF.